The 25 T cell receptor beta chains below come from one sample, sequenced in a study of blood T cell repertoires in COVID-19. Clones were sequenced by immunoSEQ multiplex PCR, and TCRdb holds only the in-frame ones, with some missing. This repertoire shows a few hundred thousand clones, 85% to 90% found once; its top ten account for over 3.5%. The sequenced sample consisted of PBMCs or T cells enriched from blood (not recorded which). The receptors shown here come from a man under 40 who had recovered from COVID-19.

Written as DNA, the CDR3 is TGCGCCAGCAGCGTGGACACCCGTAGCTACACCTTC. The encoded protein is CASSVDTRSYTF. The chain is built from TRBV5-1 and TRBJ1-2, with D possibly matching TRBD1 (5 bases). The germline V gene encodes CDR1 SGHRS and CDR2 YFSETQ. V lost 4 bases and J lost 9, with 13 bases in between. The CDR3 is 12 amino acids.

The chain combines TRBV7-8 with TRBJ1-4; D gene ambiguous. The CDR3 covers 14 residues. V dropped 3 bases and J dropped 2 bases, with 7 bases sitting between them. The germline CDR1 and CDR2 sequences are SGHVS and FQNEAQ. This chain's CDR3 is CASSFMETNEKLFF. The CDR3 bases are TGTGCCAGCAGCTTCATGGAGACTAATGAAAAACTGTTTTTT. Using reference TRBV7-8 and TRBJ1-4 for the parts outside the CDR3, the full variable domain is GAGVSQSPRYKVAKRGQDVALRCDPISGHVSLFWYQQALGQGPEFLTYFQNEAQLDKSGLPSDRFFAERPEGSVSTLKIQRTQQEDSAVYLCASSFMETNEKLFFGSGTQLSVL.

Written as DNA, the CDR3 is TGTGCCAGCAGCTTAGGTGTCCAGCGGGGAGTGGATACGCAGTATTTT. Protein: CASSLGVQRGVDTQYF. The chain links TRBV7-6 to TRBJ2-3, with 7 bases that match TRBD2. The trim removed 1 base at V and 6 bases at J, leaving 10 bases unmatched. CDR1 SGHVS and CDR2 FNYEAQ come from the germline V gene. The CDR3 has 16 amino acids.

The chain has TRBV18 and TRBJ2-7; D possibly corresponds to TRBD1 (6 bases). Per the germline V gene, CDR1 is KGHSH and CDR2 is LQKENI. Trimming took off 3 bases at V and 4 bases at J, with 16 bases between the two ends. The CDR3 is 15 residues long. Here the CDR3 DNA reads TGTGCCAGCTCACCTCGACAGGCCCCGGGGTACGAGCAGTACTTC. Translation gives CASSPRQAPGYEQYF.

This clone was recorded once. The rearrangement links TRBV24-1 to TRBJ2-1, with TRBD1 identical over 9 bases. V was clipped by 4 bases and J by 0 bases; unmatched bases: 3. Germline CDR1 reads KGHDR; CDR2 reads SFDVKD. The CDR3 spans 16 residues. In DNA form, the CDR3 reads TGTGCCACCAGTGACCAGACAGGGGGCTCCTACAATGAGCAGTTCTTC. Translated, it gives CATSDQTGGSYNEQFF.

J is TRBJ2-5 and V is TRBV4-1; TRBD1 agrees at 8 bases. V lost 2 bases, J lost 5 bases, and 7 bases stayed unmatched. Germline loops: CDR1 MGHRA, CDR2 YSYEKL. The CDR3 contains 15 residues. Here the CDR3 DNA reads TGCGCCAGCAGCCAACACCCGGACAGGGAGGAGACCCAGTACTTC. Amino acids: CASSQHPDREETQYF.

A few counts support this clone. The chain recombines TRBV30 with TRBJ1-2; TRBD1 agrees at 7 bases. Per germline, CDR1 GTSNPN and CDR2 SVGIG (reference sequence). This CDR3 has 14 amino acids. J gave up 0 bases and V 4 bases, and 5 bases lay outside the gene matches. The chain's CDR3 is CAWIHRGTNYGYTF. In nucleotides, the CDR3 is TGTGCCTGGATACACAGGGGTACTAACTATGGCTACACCTTC.

The chain couples TRBV3-1 (or the pseudogene TRBV3-2) to TRBJ1-4; tentatively, D is TRBD1 (5 bases). V was trimmed by 3 bases and J by 11 bases, leaving 16 bases between them. CDR3 length equals 14 residues. The germline CDR1 and CDR2 sequences are LGHDT and YNNKEL (reference sequence). DNA of the CDR3: TGTGCCAGCAGCCATGCAGTTGGGGCGAGGAAACTGTTTTTT. It specifies CASSHAVGARKLFF.

The chain is built from TRBV24-1 and TRBJ1-2; 7 positions agree with TRBD1. The CDR3 runs 12 residues. Germline assignment: CDR1 KGHDR and CDR2 SFDVKD. V gave up 5 bases and J gave up 4 bases; unmatched junction bases: 0. For the CDR3, the DNA is TGTGCCACCAGTGGGGACAGCTATGGCTACACCTTC. Amino acids: CATSGDSYGYTF.

V usage is TRBV18 and J usage is TRBJ1-1; 9 bases align to TRBD1. The ends lost 6 bases at V and 6 bases at J; junction bases unmatched: 11. This CDR3 comprises 15 residues. Germline values: CDR1 KGHSH, CDR2 LQKENI. CDR3 residues: CASSPNDRGRAEAFF. Written as DNA, the CDR3 is TGTGCCAGCTCTCCAAATGACAGGGGGAGGGCTGAAGCTTTCTTT.

The chain couples TRBV19 to TRBJ2-2; weak D call: TRBD1 (5 bases). This CDR3 is 13 amino acids long. V was clipped by 5 bases and J by 7 bases, with 11 bases between them. Per germline, CDR1 LNHDA and CDR2 SQIVND (reference sequence). The CDR3, as DNA: TGTGCCAGTAGTTTTTTGGACATCGGGGAGCTGTTTTTT. This gives the protein CASSFLDIGELFF.

The rearrangement links TRBV7-9 to TRBJ1-4, with a possible D match to TRBD1 (6 bases). CDR3 length: 15 residues. Per the germline V gene, CDR1 is SEHNR and CDR2 is FQNEAQ (reference sequence). Trimming pared 4 bases from V and 0 bases from J, leaving 9 bases between. The CDR3 DNA reads TGTGCCAGCAGCTGGCCAGGGGCAACTAATGAAAAACTGTTTTTT. Translating gives CASSWPGATNEKLFF.

The CDR3 protein is CASSFRDSTGELFF. CDR3 coding DNA: TGCGCCAGCAGCTTCCGGGACAGCACCGGGGAGCTGTTTTTT. This sequence joins TRBV5-1 and TRBJ2-2; 7 bases are shared with TRBD1. In germline, CDR1 is SGHRS, CDR2 YFSETQ. V lost 2 bases, J lost 4 bases, and 2 bases stayed unmatched. This CDR3 is 14 amino acids long. The whole variable domain, filled in from reference TRBV5-1 and TRBJ2-2, reads KAGVTQTPRYLIKTRGQQVTLSCSPISGHRSVSWYQQTPGQGLQFLFEYFSETQRNKGNFPGRFSGRQFSNSRSEMNVSTLELGDSALYLCASSFRDSTGELFFGEGSRLTVL.

V usage is TRBV7-9 and J usage is TRBJ1-2, with 10 positions matching TRBD1. The CDR3 loop spans 14 amino acids. The J segment lost 4 bases and the V segment lost 5 bases, leaving 4 bases of the junction unmatched. The germline CDR1 and CDR2 sequences are SEHNR and FQNEAQ (reference sequence). Here the CDR3 reads CASSDRTGGYGYTF. The DNA of the CDR3 is TGTGCCAGCAGCGATCGGACAGGGGGCTATGGCTACACCTTC.

This clone was seen only once. CDR3 DNA: TGTGCCTGGAGCCTCGGGACAGGTTTGGGGGCCACTGAAGCTTTCTTT. Its translation is CAWSLGTGLGATEAFF. The V call is TRBV30, the J call TRBJ1-1; 8 bases fit TRBD1. This CDR3 has 16 amino acids. Trimming at V came to 3 bases and at J to 4 bases, leaving 13 bases not matched to a gene. From germline, CDR1 is GTSNPN and CDR2 SVGIG (reference sequence).

The chain combines TRBV4-2 with TRBJ2-5, with 7 bases identical to TRBD2. Trimming took 1 base from V and 2 from J; bases not matched to a gene: 7. The CDR3 has 16 residues. Germline lookup yields CDR1 LGHNA and CDR2 YNFKEQ. The CDR3 region is CASSQVASGPQETQYF. CDR3 bases: TGTGCCAGCAGCCAAGTGGCTAGCGGTCCTCAAGAGACCCAGTACTTC.

The gene calls are TRBV6-5 and TRBJ1-2; D is perhaps TRBD1 (6 bases). Germline CDR1 and CDR2: MNHEY and SVGAGI. The CDR3 is 14 residues long. Trimming pared 1 base from V and 7 bases from J, leaving 13 bases between. CDR3 in amino acids: CASSYLWGRGGYTF. CDR3 in DNA: TGTGCCAGCAGTTACTTGTGGGGGCGCGGTGGCTACACCTTC.

The chain employs TRBV5-6 and TRBJ1-5; a weak D match, TRBD1 (6 bases). Trimming stripped 4 bases from V and 7 bases from J, with 15 bases between. The CDR3 is 14 residues long. CDR1 SGHDT and CDR2 YYEEEE come from the germline V gene. Here the CDR3 DNA reads TGTGCCAGCAGCCTAGGGGGTCGGGCGCAGCCCCAGCATTTT. This sequence encodes CASSLGGRAQPQHF. Based on the CDR3 plus reference TRBV5-6 and TRBJ1-5, the full variable domain is DAGVTQSPTHLIKTRGQQVTLRCSPKSGHDTVSWYQQALGQGPQFIFQYYEEEERQRGNFPDRFSGHQFPNYSSELNVNALLLGDSALYLCASSLGGRAQPQHFGDGTRLSIL.

The V gene is TRBV2, the J gene TRBJ1-4; D remains ambiguous. Germline CDR1 and CDR2: SNHLY and FYNNEI. CDR3 length: 11 residues. V was clipped by 5 bases and J by 8 bases, with 6 bases between them. The CDR3, as DNA: TGTGCCAGCAGTCTAGGCGAAAAACTGTTTTTT. It codes for CASSLGEKLFF.

This chain links TRBV5-1 with TRBJ1-1; 8 bases are a match to TRBD1. Germline CDR1 is SGHRS and CDR2 is YFSETQ. The CDR3 totals 17 residues. The V segment lost 0 bases and the J segment 4 bases; nucleotides outside the gene matches: 11. In DNA form, the CDR3 reads TGCGCCAGCAGCTTGGTGGTGACAGGGGAGGTAGGCACTGAAGCTTTCTTT. As protein: CASSLVVTGEVGTEAFF.

This clone was picked up one time. This chain connects TRBV4-1 to TRBJ2-3; 8 bases match TRBD2. The ends lost 0 bases at V and 4 bases at J; junction bases unmatched: 9. This CDR3 region has 17 residues. Germline CDR1 reads MGHRA; CDR2 reads YSYEKL. The CDR3 nucleotides read TGCGCCAGCAGCCAAGAGCCGCGGGGGGCCGGGGCAGATACGCAGTATTTT. This translates into CASSQEPRGAGADTQYF.

This chain links TRBV5-6 with TRBJ2-7, with 10 nucleotides matching TRBD2. The V and J ends lost 0 bases and 5 bases, in that order; junction bases with no gene match: 2. The CDR3 is 14 residues long. CDR1 and CDR2 from the germline V gene are SGHDT and YYEEEE. The CDR3 DNA reads as TGTGCCAGCAGCTTGGAGCTAGCGGGGGACGAGCAGTACTTC. The encoded protein is CASSLELAGDEQYF. Full variable domain (remainder filled in from reference TRBV5-6 and TRBJ2-7): DAGVTQSPTHLIKTRGQQVTLRCSPKSGHDTVSWYQQALGQGPQFIFQYYEEEERQRGNFPDRFSGHQFPNYSSELNVNALLLGDSALYLCASSLELAGDEQYFGPGTRLTVT.

V usage is TRBV28 and J usage is TRBJ1-6, with no clear D. Trimming left V 3 bases short and J 11 bases short, with 14 bases between. The CDR3 has 14 amino acids. Germline CDR1 MDHEN, CDR2 SYDVKM. The chain's CDR3 is CASSLNSGLPPLHF. The CDR3 nucleotides are TGTGCCAGCAGTTTGAACAGTGGGTTACCACCCCTCCACTTT.

Only one count was recorded for this clone. This likely comes from a read error, as the CDR3 has no conserved phenylalanine or tryptophan at its end. The DNA is left out, because the CDR3 cannot be placed on it with certainty; the CDR3 is given as TCRdb lists it. The chain uses TRBV12-3 or TRBV12-4 and TRBJ1-2. The CDR3 is 11 amino acids long, termini counted. The chain's CDR3 is CASSRNRDFMY.

The J gene is TRBJ2-7, the V gene TRBV5-1; possible D gene TRBD2, 6 bases. The V and J ends lost 0 bases and 0 bases respectively, with 13 bases between them. In germline, CDR1 is SGHRS, CDR2 YFSETQ. The CDR3 consists of 16 residues. The CDR3 loop reads CASSLGGVAASYEQYF. CDR3 coding DNA: TGCGCCAGCAGCTTGGGTGGGGTAGCGGCCTCCTACGAGCAGTACTTC.